The text below deals with one T cell receptor beta chain. Its antigen remains unidentified. This sample is part of a study of post-analysis software for immune sequencing data. Study context: Some patients lacked subtype; others had relapsing-remitting, secondary progressive or progressive-relapsing disease. The study's findings and limits: Controls showed significantly higher normalized Chao1 diversity than did multiple sclerosis patients.

Presence of unique molecular identifiers characterized the TCR beta cDNA libraries. About 460,000 cDNA molecules were obtained from roughly 1.1 to 9.2 million T cells. TCRdb re-called the PCR reads with MiXCR, one entry per CDR3 protein. The sample lists approximately 630,000 distinct CDR3 sequences, over 45% occurring once. This TCR was recovered from a girl aged 2-10 years with multiple sclerosis. Sample: blood.

The CDR3 loop is CASSLVDGDNGYTF. The CDR3 DNA is TGTGCCAGCAGCTTAGTAGACGGGGATAATGGCTACACCTTC. The rearrangement uses TRBV7-2 and TRBJ1-2; D gene unclear. V was pared by 1 base and J by 6 bases, with 12 bases between. The CDR3 consists of 14 residues. Germline loops: CDR1 SGHTA, CDR2 FQGNSA.